This T cell receptor beta chain was identified during a study of T cells in women clearing cervical HPV infection (dated by TCRdb to the late 2010s). Study-level background: Cases were some 26 women with histologically confirmed HPV16-related CIN3 or worse, including a couple of invasive cancers. The controls were 25 to 30 women whose single incident HPV16 infection cleared within 12 months with no development of precancer or cancer. Blood from cases was collected at the visit where the lesion was first found, while blood from controls was collected once the infection could no longer be detected. For cases, the median interval between lesion detection and blood sampling was about 150 days, with an interquartile range of roughly 90 to 230 days. HLA typing was available for only a few women, so HLA type could not be excluded as a confounder. An exploratory proof-of-principle case-control study, nested within the Guanacaste HPV Natural History Study in Costa Rica, was conducted to compare TCR repertoires across cervical HPV16 outcomes. Cases and controls were matched on year of sample collection and on age within five years. Median age was approximately 36 years in cases versus roughly 37 in controls, and baseline characteristics did not differ significantly. In the parent cohort, around 9,800 women aged 18 or older were enrolled in Guanacaste, Costa Rica, during about 1993 to 1994 and then followed for under nine years. Quality controls consisted of five blinded duplicates per group, for a total of some 60 samples made up of about 50 participants and about 10 replicates.

Every participant had a single incident cervical HPV16 infection, and women with prevalent HPV16 infections were excluded. Cervical HPV DNA was detected by MY09/MY11 PCR and genotyped by dot-blot hybridization. Fifteen mL of heparinized blood were centrifuged, and the buffy coat was aliquoted, frozen at -30°C, then stored at -80°C. QIAGEN kits were used to extract genomic DNA from buffy coat specimens. For this clone: The clone's antigen remains unknown.

Using the immunoSEQ assay, multiplex PCR amplified TCR beta CDR3 regions from an average of approximately 1,200 ng of genomic DNA per sample. To correct primer bias, the assay used a complete synthetic TCR repertoire to set an amplification baseline. The amplicons were sequenced using the Illumina platform. The source study handled its data this way. Sequences were error-corrected by clustering with frequency ratios and a modified nearest-neighbor algorithm, then analyzed in the immunoSEQ Analyzer with IMGT gene definitions. At each rarefaction depth, TCR richness and evenness were averaged across 20 rarefaction repeats, and samples with fewer sequences than that depth were excluded. V, D and J gene relative abundances were compared between groups with Wilcoxon rank sum tests, applying FDR correction. For the blinded duplicates, the intraclass correlation was 90% to 97% for TCR richness and averaged about 77% across around 61 gene segments. The immuneACCESS repertoire file appears here via TCRdb, limited to in-frame rearrangements. These files lack a portion of the clones; in checked studies, under half of the deficit traces to unresolved V genes, and the cause of the others is not known. V, J and clone size were drawn from that table, and D and trimming were deduced from the DNA. The sample has about 35,000 clones on record. The ten most abundant clones make up 1.5% to 2% of the sample.

What the work shows at the level of the full study, not this receptor alone: By combining richness with V gene abundances, random forest classifiers separated cases from controls with an estimated AUC of about 0.83. Because the number of T cells in each sample was unknown, differences in richness could reflect differing T-cell content rather than repertoire biology. The cross-sectional design could not show whether associations preceded infection or resulted from it; effector/memory subsets and HPV-specific T cells were not isolated. CIN3+ cases had significantly higher TCR repertoire richness than controls across sequencing depths, but evenness did not differ between the groups.

Sequenced: blood buffy coat. This receptor was taken from a woman between 18 and 70 years old with a cervical HPV16 infection that either progressed to CIN3+ or cleared (not recorded which).

The sequenced part of the CDR3 DNA is TGTGCCAGCAGCTCCCAGCTAAGCGCCGATACC. Translated, it gives CASSSQLSADT. The CDR3 in full is CASSSQLSADTYTF. The chain uses TRBV7-9 and TRBJ1-2, with the identity of the D gene unclear. The CDR3 end falls 3 residues outside the read, so it is completed with the germline J gene. CDR1 SEHNR and CDR2 FQNEAQ were looked up in the germline V gene (reference sequence). The CDR3 measures 14 amino acids from cysteine to phenylalanine. The CDR3 was read in part: 33 bases, with the frame set at base 1.